Below are 15 T cell receptor beta chains sequenced from a single sample in a study of regulatory T cells in long-lasting Graves disease. The authors built TCR beta libraries using iRepertoire HTBI primers and Arm-PCR of CDR3 regions. TCRdb ran MiXCR on the multiplex PCR reads and lists one entry per CDR3 protein. The sample carries a few hundred thousand distinct CDR3 sequences, around 11% recorded once. Indicated time point: newly diagnosed GD, antithyroid drugs for less than 3 months. From RNA extracted from PBMCs, the TCR library was made. This same sample was also taken into another study, of T cells in Graves' hyperthyroidism and ophthalmopathy.

This specimen consisted of peripheral blood mononuclear cells (PBMCs), obtained at new diagnosis, from a patient treated with antithyroid drugs. The receptors here all came from a woman younger than 30 with Graves disease.

This clonotype was detected many times. The CDR3 protein is CASSLRGIEQFF. The CDR3 region has the DNA TGTGCCAGCAGTTTGAGGGGGATTGAGCAGTTCTTC. The chain has TRBV27 and TRBJ2-1, with D possibly matching TRBD1 (6 bases). V was clipped by 3 bases and J by 9 bases, with 9 bases between them. This CDR3 contains 12 residues. Germline loops: CDR1 MNHEY, CDR2 SMNVEV (reference sequence).

This clonotype has only a few counts. The V gene is TRBV18, the J gene TRBJ2-3, with TRBD2 as a possible D gene (5 bases). Germline-derived CDR1 and CDR2 are KGHSH and LQKENI. CDR3 length: 15 residues. Trimming cost V 3 bases and J 2 bases, with 12 bases left between them. The DNA of the CDR3 is TGTGCCAGCTCACCGTCGGGGAGCTTCACAGATACGCAGTATTTT. Its protein is CASSPSGSFTDTQYF.

This clonotype has ten or more counts. The genes are TRBV7-2 and TRBJ2-1; weak D call: TRBD2 (6 bases). The CDR3 is 18 residues long. V shed 1 base and J shed 0 bases, with 16 bases lying between them. The germline CDR1 and CDR2 sequences are SGHTA and FQGNSA. CDR3 DNA: TGTGCCAGCAGCTTAGGAGGCAGCGGGTTTAGCTCCTACAATGAGCAGTTCTTC. This gives the protein CASSLGGSGFSSYNEQFF.

There are many counts of this clonotype. V and J are TRBV11-2 and TRBJ2-5; weak D call: TRBD2 (6 bases). CDR1 and CDR2 from the germline V gene are SGHAT and FQNNGV. V was trimmed by 6 bases and J by 7 bases, leaving 15 bases between them. This CDR3 region has 13 residues. The CDR3 DNA is TGTGCCAGCAGTCCTAGCGAGGAGGTGACCCAGTACTTC. The encoded protein is CASSPSEEVTQYF.

The sample holds many counts of this clonotype. The rearrangement uses TRBV5-5 and TRBJ1-3; maybe TRBD1 (5 bases). V shed 6 bases and J shed 8 bases, with 18 bases lying between them. The CDR3 length is 14 residues. Germline values: CDR1 SGHKS, CDR2 YYEKEE (reference sequence). CDR3 bases: TGTGCCAGCACCTCCTCGTGGGGGGGACACACCATATATTTT. Its translation is CASTSSWGGHTIYF. Full variable domain (remainder filled in from reference TRBV5-5 and TRBJ1-3): DAGVTQSPTHLIKTRGQQVTLRCSPISGHKSVSWYQQVLGQGPQFIFQYYEKEERGRGNFPDRFSARQFPNYSSELNVNALLLGDSALYLCASTSSWGGHTIYFGEGSWLTVV.

In this sample, this clonotype turned up a few times. The chain uses TRBV20-1 and TRBJ2-1; 16 positions agree with TRBD2. This CDR3 contains 18 residues. Germline assignment: CDR1 DFQATT and CDR2 SNEGSKA (reference sequence). V gave up 6 bases and J gave up 0 bases; unmatched junction bases: 8. The CDR3 region has the DNA TGCAGTGCCACCCCGGGACTAGCGGGGGGGAGCTCCTACAATGAGCAGTTCTTC. Its translation: CSATPGLAGGSSYNEQFF.

This clonotype was seen a handful of times. This chain links TRBV7-9 with TRBJ2-4; 7 nucleotides match TRBD1. Germline V CDR1 and CDR2: SEHNR, FQNEAQ (reference sequence). V was pared by 5 bases and J by 0 bases, with 7 bases of the junction left unmatched. CDR3 size: 16 residues. The CDR3 spells CASSLQGSIAKNIQYF. The CDR3 bases are TGTGCCAGCAGCCTACAGGGGTCAATAGCCAAAAACATTCAGTACTTC.

A single count supports this clonotype. A much larger clone differs from this one at a single base, so this may be a read error. V gene TRBV30 combines with J gene TRBJ2-1; 8 bases line up with TRBD1. V lost 3 bases and J lost 6; bases outside the gene matches: 10. CDR1 and CDR2 (germline): GTSNPN, SVGIG (reference sequence). The CDR3 length is 15 residues. The CDR3 nucleotides are TGTGCCTGGAGCGGTGGACAGGGACCTTGCAATGAGCAGTTCTTC. Encoded protein: CAWSGGQGPCNEQFF.

This clonotype has ten or more counts. The genes are TRBV7-9 and TRBJ2-1; D could derive from TRBD1 or TRBD2 (5 bases each). Germline lookup yields CDR1 SEHNR and CDR2 FQNEAQ (reference sequence). CDR3 size: 14 residues. Trimming removed 5 bases at V and 0 bases at J, with 8 bases between. Written as DNA, the CDR3 is TGTGCCAGCAGCGGGGACGGCTCCTACAATGAGCAGTTCTTC. Amino acid sequence: CASSGDGSYNEQFF.

This clonotype was seen repeatedly, ten times or more. The chain joins TRBV28 to TRBJ1-2; 7 nucleotides agree with TRBD1. The V gene end was trimmed by 8 bases and the J gene end by 0 bases; junction bases not matched to a gene: 12. CDR1 and CDR2 from the germline V gene are MDHEN and SYDVKM. The CDR3 runs 16 residues. CDR3 in amino acids: CASDKPDRASNYGYTF. CDR3 bases: TGTGCCAGCGATAAGCCCGACAGGGCCTCTAACTATGGCTACACCTTC.

V and J are TRBV9 and TRBJ2-1; no firm D call. CDR1 is SGDLS, CDR2 YYNGEE, per germline. CDR3 size: 15 residues. Deletions cut 4 bases from V and 1 base from J, with 12 bases between. CDR3 sequence reads: CASSQPTSSYNEQFF. CDR3 nucleotides: TGTGCCAGCAGCCAACCAACATCGTCCTACAATGAGCAGTTCTTC.

This clonotype has ten or more counts. The V gene is TRBV28, the J gene TRBJ2-1; D may be TRBD1 (6 bases). The CDR3 runs to 12 residues. Germline assignment: CDR1 MDHEN and CDR2 SYDVKM. V lost 4 bases and J lost 10, with 11 bases in between. The CDR3 spells CASSSQGWEQFF. In DNA form, the CDR3 reads TGTGCCAGCAGTTCCCAGGGGTGGGAGCAGTTCTTC.

Ten or more counts support this clonotype. The V call is TRBV18, the J call TRBJ2-1, with 8 bases lining up with TRBD1. This CDR3 contains 15 residues. CDR1 is KGHSH, CDR2 LQKENI, per germline. V shed 2 bases, J shed 6 bases, and the junction held 6 bases outside the gene matches. CDR3 DNA: TGTGCCAGCTCACCAACGGACAGGGTGGCCAATGAGCAGTTCTTC. It encodes CASSPTDRVANEQFF.

This clonotype was recorded a few times. The gene calls are TRBV20-1 and TRBJ1-4, with 11 positions matching TRBD1. Germline V gene lookup returns CDR1 DFQATT and CDR2 SNEGSKA (reference sequence). V shed 5 bases and J 3 bases; nucleotides not matched to a gene: 8. The CDR3 has 16 residues. In nucleotides, the CDR3 is TGCAGTGCTTACCCGGGACAGGGGGACTCTAATGAAAAACTGTTTTTT. This codes for CSAYPGQGDSNEKLFF.

This clonotype was detected many times. V gene TRBV4-1 combines with J gene TRBJ2-1; TRBD2 might be the D (6 bases). Trimming left V 0 bases short and J 9 bases short, with 12 bases between. CDR1 MGHRA and CDR2 YSYEKL come from the germline V gene. This CDR3 is 14 amino acids long. The CDR3 is CASSQDLGSGEQFF. The CDR3 coding sequence is TGCGCCAGCAGCCAAGATTTAGGTAGCGGTGAGCAGTTCTTC.